Listed here are 13 T cell receptor beta chains from one sample, sequenced in a study of cytomegalovirus exposure and HLA in healthy donors. Primers for the PCR totalled 60 Vbeta and 13 Jbeta. Clones were sequenced by immunoSEQ multiplex PCR, and TCRdb holds only the in-frame ones, with some missing. The top ten hold under 15% of the sample, which has roughly 120,000 clones, around 76% seen once. Material: PBMCs. These receptors came from an older woman in good health and CMV-seropositive.

The chain uses TRBV5-1 and TRBJ2-2; 12 nucleotides match TRBD1. This CDR3 is built from 15 residues. The J segment lost 7 bases and the V segment lost 4 bases, leaving 5 bases of the junction unmatched. The V gene's germline CDR1 is SGHRS and CDR2 YFSETQ. CDR3 sequence reads: CASSRGQGAVGELFF. The CDR3 DNA reads TGCGCCAGCAGCAGGGGACAGGGGGCCGTCGGGGAGCTGTTTTTT.

Remarks on this clone: At one boundary the junction diverges from the germline segment, which might be a read error. The chain employs TRBV30 and TRBJ1-2, with D possibly being TRBD1 (5 bases). Per germline, CDR1 GTSNPN and CDR2 SVGIG (reference sequence). The CDR3 runs 15 residues. In DNA form, the CDR3 reads TGTGCCTGGAGTTTATCTAGTTCCGGGACTAGGGTTTCCCACTTC. This encodes CAWSLSSSGTRVSHF.

This chain connects TRBV5-1 to TRBJ2-3; D may be TRBD2 (6 bases). Trimming removed 6 bases from V and 3 bases from J, with 14 bases in between. Germline assignment: CDR1 SGHRS and CDR2 YFSETQ. CDR3 length: 14 amino acids. CDR3 DNA sequence: TGCGCCAGCACCACTGGGGAGGTAACAGATACGCAGTATTTT. It codes for CASTTGEVTDTQYF.

J is TRBJ2-1 and V is TRBV11-3, with TRBD2 identical over 10 bases. V was clipped by 1 base and J by 6 bases; unmatched bases: 6. Per the germline V gene, CDR1 is SGHNT and CDR2 is YENEEA. This CDR3 comprises 16 residues. As DNA, the CDR3 is TGTGCCAGCAGCTTAGGGGCTAGCGGGAGTACCAATGAGCAGTTCTTC. It specifies CASSLGASGSTNEQFF.

This clone has only a few counts. V and J are TRBV13 and TRBJ2-7; no clear D gene. Per germline, CDR1 PRHDT and CDR2 FYEKMQ (reference sequence). CDR3 length: 14 amino acids. Trimming removed 2 bases from V and 2 bases from J, with 10 bases in between. CDR3 sequence: CASSLRDLPYEQYF. CDR3 bases: TGTGCCAGCAGCTTACGAGACTTACCCTACGAGCAGTACTTC.

The chain combines TRBV30 with TRBJ2-2, with 7 bases matching TRBD2. With V trimmed by 0 bases and J by 0 bases, 4 bases remained unmatched. CDR1 GTSNPN and CDR2 SVGIG come from the germline V gene (reference sequence). The CDR3 runs 16 residues. This CDR3 reads CAWSVGGTTNTGELFF. In DNA form, the CDR3 reads TGTGCCTGGAGTGTGGGGGGGACGACGAACACCGGGGAGCTGTTTTTT. The variable domain in full, with the rest retrieved from reference TRBV30 and TRBJ2-2, is SQTIHQWPATLVQPVGSPLSLECTVEGTSNPNLYWYRQAAGRGLQLLFYSVGIGQISSEVPQNLSASRPQDRQFILSSKKLLLSDSGFYLCAWSVGGTTNTGELFFGEGSRLTVL.

The chain carries TRBV11-2 and TRBJ2-7; D gene ambiguous. The CDR3 length is 12 residues. Trimming removed 5 bases at V and 4 bases at J, with 9 bases between. Germline assignment: CDR1 SGHAT and CDR2 FQNNGV. The CDR3 sequence: CASSEESYEQYF. DNA of the CDR3: TGTGCCAGCAGCGAGGAGAGTTACGAGCAGTACTTC. The full variable domain, its missing parts supplied by reference TRBV11-2 and TRBJ2-7, is EAGVAQSPRYKIIEKRQSVAFWCNPISGHATLYWYQQILGQGPKLLIQFQNNGVVDDSQLPKDRFSAERLKGVDSTLKIQPAKLEDSAVYLCASSEESYEQYFGPGTRLTVT.

The V gene is TRBV7-2, the J gene TRBJ2-2, with D perhaps matching TRBD1 (6 bases). Germline lookup yields CDR1 SGHTA and CDR2 FQGNSA. The CDR3 is 16 residues long. The germline V and J ends were trimmed by 4 bases and 0 bases, with 12 bases remaining between them. DNA of the CDR3: TGTGCCAGCAGCTCCAGGGGTCTCTCGAACACCGGGGAGCTGTTTTTT. This translates into CASSSRGLSNTGELFF.

The V call is TRBV6-4, the J call TRBJ1-2; the match to TRBD1 covers 11 bases. CDR3 size: 12 residues. The germline V gene encodes CDR1 MRHNA and CDR2 SNTAGT. Trimming at V came to 6 bases and at J to 8 bases, leaving 2 bases not matched to a gene. As DNA, the CDR3 is TGTGCCAGCAGGGGACAGGGGGAAGGCTACACCTTC. Its translation: CASRGQGEGYTF.

The chain couples TRBV18 to TRBJ2-7; 9 positions agree with TRBD2. V trimming: 2 bases; J trimming: 6 bases; junction bases outside the gene matches: 17. CDR3 length: 18 amino acids. Looked up from germline, CDR1 is KGHSH and CDR2 is LQKENI. The CDR3 DNA sequence: TGTGCCAGCTCACCATCGTCCCGGGCAGCGGGGGGCTCCGGCGAGCAGTACTTC. Encoded protein: CASSPSSRAAGGSGEQYF.

The chain employs TRBV5-1 and TRBJ2-7; 8 nucleotides line up with TRBD2. CDR1 is SGHRS and CDR2 is YFSETQ in the germline V gene. This CDR3 is 15 amino acids long. V lost 0 bases, J lost 6 bases, and 8 bases stayed unmatched. As DNA, the CDR3 is TGCGCCAGCAGCTTGGGAGGGAGCGGGGGACGCGAGCAGTACTTC. Residues: CASSLGGSGGREQYF.

This clone turned up a few times. This same CDR3 is encoded by further DNA sequences in the sample. This rearrangement joins TRBV19 to TRBJ2-5, with TRBD1 as a possible D gene (6 bases). V was trimmed by 3 bases and J by 4 bases, leaving 6 bases between them. CDR3 length equals 12 residues. Germline CDR1 reads LNHDA; CDR2 reads SQIVND (reference sequence). CDR3 protein: CASSIRGETQYF. Here the CDR3 DNA reads TGTGCCAGTAGTATCAGGGGAGAGACCCAGTACTTC. Together with reference TRBV19 and TRBJ2-5, the CDR3 gives the full variable domain: DGGITQSPKYLFRKEGQNVTLSCEQNLNHDAMYWYRQDPGQGLRLIYYSQIVNDFQKGDIAEGYSVSREKKESFPLTVTSAQKNPTAFYLCASSIRGETQYFGPGTRLLVL.

The gene calls are TRBV11-2 and TRBJ1-1; D may be TRBD1 (5 bases). The CDR3 totals 17 residues. CDR1 and CDR2 from the germline V gene are SGHAT and FQNNGV. Trimming cost V 5 bases and J 0 bases, with 19 bases left between them. DNA for the CDR3: TGTGCCAGCAGCCGCTTAGTAGGGGTAGGGGTGAACACTGAAGCTTTCTTT. Residues: CASSRLVGVGVNTEAFF.